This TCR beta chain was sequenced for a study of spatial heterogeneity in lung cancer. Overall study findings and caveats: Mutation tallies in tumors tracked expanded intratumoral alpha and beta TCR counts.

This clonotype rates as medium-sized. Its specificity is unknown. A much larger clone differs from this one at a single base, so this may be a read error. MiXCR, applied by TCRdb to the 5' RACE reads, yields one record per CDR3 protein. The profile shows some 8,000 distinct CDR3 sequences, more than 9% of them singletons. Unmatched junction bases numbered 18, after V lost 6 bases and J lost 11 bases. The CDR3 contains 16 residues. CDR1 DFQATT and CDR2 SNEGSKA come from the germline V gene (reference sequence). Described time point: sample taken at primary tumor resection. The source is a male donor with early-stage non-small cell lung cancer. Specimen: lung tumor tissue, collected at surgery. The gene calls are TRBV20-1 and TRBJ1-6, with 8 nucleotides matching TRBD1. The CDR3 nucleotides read TGCAGTGCCAAAACTCCCGCCGGGACAGGCGGAGCACCCCTCCACTTT. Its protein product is CSAKTPAGTGGAPLHF.